This T cell receptor beta chain originates from a study of blood T cell repertoires in COVID-19 (dated by TCRdb to about 2020). As for the study more broadly: Collaborator samples came from the United States, Italy and Spain and covered acute and convalescent phases of COVID-19. The repertoires were released in a freely available public database meant as a resource for research on the immune response to SARS-CoV-2. The dataset comprised deeply sampled blood TCRbeta repertoires from subjects exposed to, actively infected with, or recovered from COVID-19. The samples were drawn from the first 160 participants of the ongoing ImmuneRACE study and from about 1,200 subjects provided by 6 global collaborators. HLA class I and class II types, where available, came from metadata supplied by the sample provider rather than from assay-based typing. The material from the prospective study consisted of cDNA or gDNA derived from T cells, B-cell-depleted T cells, or PBMCs. A de-identified subject ID, COVID-19 status, age in years and sex were almost always included in the sample metadata. The full study reports these points: How much clinical and demographic metadata was included differed by source and by participant, and the metadata was provided uncurated.

Participants in the prospective study were enrolled through a virtual design, were aged about 18 to 90 years, and lived in about two dozen United States geographic areas. To assign participants to cohorts, the prospective study relied on clinical history that participants themselves reported in a screening survey and a study questionnaire. Recovered participants in ImmuneRACE Cohort 3 were defined as having two consecutive negative NP/OP PCR tests, clearance from a healthcare professional, or resolution of symptoms. Mobile phlebotomists in the prospective study collected whole blood, serum and a nasopharyngeal or oropharyngeal swab from every participant. Over a roughly 2-month period, participants in the prospective study had the option of providing additional blood draws and questionnaires. Prospective study blood samples were shipped either frozen or at room temperature before DNA extraction.

Concerning this clone itself: Its antigen is not yet known. No base quality values were provided; no much bigger clone lies one nucleotide off.

TCRbeta CDR3 regions were amplified from genomic DNA using the immunoSEQ Assay, a bias-controlled multiplex PCR. Per the authors' processing: The number of nucleated cells in each sample was estimated by amplification of reference gene primers within the assay. To quantify the absolute abundance of each unique TCRbeta CDR3 rearrangement, sequence reads were collapsed and filtered. Productive Simpson clonality was computed per sample as the square root of Simpson's diversity index over productive rearrangements. In its TCRdb copy, this immuneACCESS table keeps in-frame sequences only and misses some clones. Where compared with another copy, unresolved V genes explain less than half of these, and the others have no known cause. D and trimming were read from the DNA, whereas the V and J calls and clone size are those reported in that table. In this sample the table shows roughly 300,000 clones, about nine tenths of which occur a single time. Jointly, the top ten make up about 10% of the sample.

This TCR was sampled from a woman aged 18-29 years who had recovered from COVID-19. The sample taken for sequencing was PBMCs or T cells enriched from blood (not recorded which).

The CDR3 reads as follows: CASSSTGTSLYEQYF. In nucleotides, the sequence is TGTGCCAGCAGCTCGACCGGGACTAGCCTCTACGAGCAGTACTTC. The sequence joins TRBV9 to TRBJ2-7; 9 bases in the junction line up with TRBD2. The CDR3 starts with the cysteine, ends with the phenylalanine, and has 15 residues. Here the CDR3 DNA is all that survives: 45 bases in frame from base 1. From V the trimming removes 4 bases and from J it removes 3 bases, while the gene matches leave 8 bases of the junction unaccounted for. CDR1 SGDLS and CDR2 YYNGEE were looked up in the germline V gene.